This TCR beta chain originates from a study of Ad26.COV2.S vaccination and SARS-CoV-2 variants. Profiling relied on immunoSEQ multiplex PCR, and the TCRdb table lists in-frame clones only, not all of them. The sample lists fewer than 800,000 clones, more than 70% occurring once. CDR1 is SGHDT, CDR2 YYEEEE, per germline. The CDR3 contains 14 residues. Trimming shortened V by 4 bases and J by 0 bases, and 10 bases separated the two germline ends. The treatment was: some 20 received Ad26.COV2.S at low or high dose, single or two shots; several received placebo; per-sample allocation not given. Each sample was drawn 63 days after the first injection (of vaccine or placebo). In the vaccine, an Ad26 vector expressed the SARS-CoV-2 spike of the Wuhan strain.

The V call is TRBV5-6, the J call TRBJ1-2, with D possibly matching TRBD1 (5 bases). The material was peripheral blood, obtained in a trial of Ad26.COV2.S vaccine versus placebo. This clonotype originated in a person between 18 and 65 years old who received the Ad26.COV2.S COVID-19 vaccine or a placebo. The CDR3 is CASSPSQANYGYTF. The DNA for the CDR3 is TGTGCCAGCAGCCCGTCACAGGCTAACTATGGCTACACCTTC.